This entry lists 18 T cell receptor beta chains sequenced from one sample in a study of blood T cell repertoires in COVID-19. Here immunoSEQ multiplex PCR was the method, and the copy in TCRdb shows in-frame clones only, minus some. The profile shows 200,000 or so clones, roughly 82% of them singletons. The sample was peripheral blood. The receptors were gathered from a man between 35 and 55 years old who had recovered from COVID-19.

V and J are TRBV5-4 and TRBJ2-5; 9 bases line up with TRBD2. From germline, CDR1 is SGHNT and CDR2 YYREEE (reference sequence). After removal of 4 bases from V and 1 base from J, the junction contained 2 bases not matched to a gene. The CDR3 contains 14 residues. The CDR3 reads CASSLAGLQETQYF. The DNA for the CDR3 is TGTGCCAGCAGCCTAGCGGGGCTCCAAGAGACCCAGTACTTC.

The chain employs TRBV7-2 and TRBJ2-3; 7 positions match TRBD1. The CDR3 runs 15 residues. Germline V gene sequence: CDR1 SGHTA, CDR2 FQGNSA. J was trimmed by 4 bases and V by 2 bases; bases with no gene match: 6. CDR3 bases: TGTGCCAGCAGCTTATCGCTAGGGGGCCCAGATACGCAGTATTTT. Translated: CASSLSLGGPDTQYF.

V is TRBV7-8 and J is TRBJ1-5; D is uncertain. The CDR3 totals 15 residues. The V gene lost 1 base and the J gene lost 4 bases, with 11 bases spanning the gap. Germline V gene data show CDR1 as SGHVS and CDR2 as FQNEAQ. In nucleotides, the CDR3 is TGTGCCAGCAGCTTAGGGCCCACTAGGAATCAGCCCCAGCATTTT. This sequence encodes CASSLGPTRNQPQHF.

The rearrangement links TRBV3-1 (or the pseudogene TRBV3-2) to TRBJ2-7, with D perhaps matching TRBD1 (5 bases). CDR3 length equals 17 residues. The V end lost 0 bases, the J end lost 0 bases, and 15 bases lay between the germline ends. Germline V gives CDR1 LGHDT, CDR2 YNNKEL (reference sequence). This CDR3 reads CASSQDQRTRSSYEQYF. The CDR3 DNA reads as TGTGCCAGCAGCCAAGATCAAAGGACACGGAGCTCCTACGAGCAGTACTTC.

This chain uses TRBV5-3 with TRBJ1-2; weak D call: TRBD1 (5 bases). TRBV5-3 is flagged as an ORF with uncertain function. CDR3 size: 20 residues. Trimming stripped 3 bases from V and 5 bases from J, with 32 bases between. The CDR3 bases are TGTGCCAGAAGCTCCCAGGGCTCTGGGGGGGACCTGAGGCCAGGATATGGCTACACCTTC. Its protein product is CARSSQGSGGDLRPGYGYTF.

As to this clone: This sample also contains other DNA sequences that code for the same CDR3. The genes are TRBV3-1 (or the pseudogene TRBV3-2) and TRBJ2-3; D is ambiguous. With 1 base removed from V and 3 bases from J, the gap between germline ends came to 5 bases. The CDR3 has 13 amino acids. The germline V gene encodes CDR1 LGHDT and CDR2 YNNKEL (reference sequence). The CDR3, as DNA: TGTGCCAGCAGCCAAGGCAGAACAGATACGCAGTATTTT. Translation: CASSQGRTDTQYF.

This clone has a single count. This chain links TRBV27 with TRBJ2-7, with 9 bases matching TRBD1. V shed 5 bases, J shed 2 bases, and the junction held 4 bases outside the gene matches. The CDR3 is 14 amino acids. CDR1 and CDR2 (germline): MNHEY, SMNVEV (reference sequence). CDR3 nucleotide sequence: TGTGCCAGCAGTACGCGACAGGGGGCCTACGAGCAGTACTTC. Protein product: CASSTRQGAYEQYF.

CDR3 nucleotides: TGTGCCATCAGCCCCGGGGTAGCGGGAAACTACACACGGCTAAATGAGCAGTTCTTC. Its translation is CAISPGVAGNYTRLNEQFF. The chain recombines TRBV10-3 with TRBJ2-1; 8 positions match TRBD2. Germline V CDR1 and CDR2: ENHRY, SYGVKD. CDR3 length: 19 residues. Losses at the gene ends were 6 bases for V and 7 bases for J; bases not matched to a gene: 23.

V usage is TRBV6-6 and J usage is TRBJ2-1, with TRBD2 matching over 13 bases. Germline V gene lookup returns CDR1 MNHNY and CDR2 SVGAGI (reference sequence). V dropped 8 bases and J dropped 6; count of bases not matched to a gene: 4. The CDR3 runs 14 residues. This CDR3 is CASLRLAGGNEQFF. CDR3 sequence (DNA): TGTGCCAGCTTGAGACTAGCGGGAGGCAATGAGCAGTTCTTC.

The chain carries TRBV30 and TRBJ1-2; D unclear. Between the trimmed V and J ends, which lost 0 bases and 6 bases, there was a span of 14 bases. The CDR3 totals 14 residues. Germline V gene lookup returns CDR1 GTSNPN and CDR2 SVGIG (reference sequence). The chain's CDR3 is CAWSVGRPTNGYTF. As DNA, the CDR3 is TGTGCCTGGAGTGTTGGAAGGCCTACTAATGGCTACACCTTC.

As for this clone: Other nucleotide sequences in the sample specify the same CDR3. V and J are TRBV12-3 or TRBV12-4 and TRBJ1-5; D is uncertain. The CDR3 is 12 residues long. Trimming stripped 3 bases from V and 7 bases from J, with 7 bases between. This CDR3 is CASSFSGQPQHF. Here the CDR3 DNA reads TGTGCCAGCAGTTTCTCGGGGCAGCCCCAGCATTTT.

The chain couples TRBV18 to TRBJ2-2; 8 positions match TRBD1. With V trimmed by 4 bases and J by 13 bases, 11 bases remained unmatched. The CDR3 contains 14 residues. Germline CDR1 reads KGHSH; CDR2 reads LQKENI. The CDR3 protein is CASSLDRASSLLFF. The CDR3 bases are TGTGCCAGCTCACTGGACAGGGCGAGTAGTTTGCTGTTTTTT.

The V call is TRBV10-3, the J call TRBJ1-1; 8 bases match TRBD1. Germline CDR1 reads ENHRY; CDR2 reads SYGVKD. The CDR3 is 14 amino acids. V lost 5 bases and J lost 1; bases outside the gene matches: 3. In nucleotides, the CDR3 is TGTGCCATCAGTCCACAGGGGGGGAACACTGAAGCTTTCTTT. It encodes CAISPQGGNTEAFF.

In the case of this clone: Other DNA sequences from this sample encode an identical CDR3 as well. The V call is TRBV5-5, the J call TRBJ1-5; unclear D gene. V lost 4 bases to trimming and J lost 0 bases, with 11 bases between them. Germline assignment: CDR1 SGHKS and CDR2 YYEKEE (reference sequence). This CDR3 has 15 residues. CDR3 residues: CASSLTGNSNQPQHF. The CDR3 coding sequence is TGTGCCAGCAGCCTGACGGGAAATAGCAATCAGCCCCAGCATTTT.

The rearrangement uses TRBV12-3 or TRBV12-4 and TRBJ2-4, with D possibly TRBD1 on 6 matching bases. V was shortened by 8 bases and J by 8 bases, with 16 bases between the two germline ends. This CDR3 is built from 13 residues. This CDR3 reads CASSMGARDIQYF. The CDR3 coding sequence is TGTGCCAGCTCTATGGGGGCACGGGACATTCAGTACTTC.

J is TRBJ2-1 and V is TRBV2; tentative D call: TRBD1 (5 bases). Germline CDR1 reads SNHLY; CDR2 reads FYNNEI. The CDR3 is 13 residues long. Deletions cut 6 bases from V and 7 bases from J, with 13 bases between. Here the CDR3 reads CASRPPSGNEQFF. CDR3 coding DNA: TGTGCCAGCAGACCCCCTTCAGGGAATGAGCAGTTCTTC. Combining the CDR3 with reference TRBV2 and TRBJ2-1 gives the whole variable domain EPEVTQTPSHQVTQMGQEVILRCVPISNHLYFYWYRQILGQKVEFLVSFYNNEISEKSEIFDDQFSVERPDGSNFTLKIRSTKLEDSAMYFCASRPPSGNEQFFGPGTRLTVL.

V and J are TRBV10-3 and TRBJ2-2; TRBD2 aligns across 7 bases. J gave up 5 bases and V 4 bases, and 7 bases lay outside the gene matches. CDR1 and CDR2 from the germline V gene are ENHRY and SYGVKD. There are 15 residues in the CDR3. The CDR3 region is CAISGEGLWTGELFF. As DNA, the CDR3 is TGTGCCATCAGTGGGGAGGGATTGTGGACCGGGGAGCTGTTTTTT.

The V gene is TRBV11-3, the J gene TRBJ2-2; 9 nucleotides agree with TRBD2. V lost 5 bases, J lost 5 bases, and 9 bases stayed unmatched. The CDR3 runs 16 residues. CDR1 and CDR2 from the germline V gene are SGHNT and YENEEA. In nucleotides, the CDR3 is TGTGCCAGCAGCCCCCGGCGGGGGGGAGAAACCGGGGAGCTGTTTTTT. This sequence encodes CASSPRRGGETGELFF. Looking up the rest from reference TRBV11-3 and TRBJ2-2 gives the full variable domain: EAGVVQSPRYKIIEKKQPVAFWCNPISGHNTLYWYLQNLGQGPELLIRYENEEAVDDSQLPKDRFSAERLKGVDSTLKIQPAELGDSAVYLCASSPRRGGETGELFFGEGSRLTVL.